The clone carrying this T cell receptor (beta chain) was recorded once. Its specificity is unknown. The data were produced by immunoSEQ multiplex PCR, yet TCRdb's version contains in-frame clones alone and is incomplete. Among some 53,000 clones listed, 86% were seen once. Trimming at V came to 4 bases and at J to 3 bases, leaving 5 bases not matched to a gene. CDR1 and CDR2 from the germline V gene are ENHRY and SYGVKD. The CDR3 contains 14 residues. The data are from a study of T cells after posttransplantation cyclophosphamide. Study-wide results and caveats: After PTCy, TRB diversity resembled that of CNI/methotrexate controls. Later post-transplant blood repertoires were often dominated by donor CD8+ memory clones. Skin or GI-infiltrating T cells shared few TRB sequences with blood.

Source material: PBMCs. The receptor was derived from a man aged 30 to 45 with a blood cancer, CMV-positive, and with a related stem cell donor. The V gene is TRBV10-3, the J gene TRBJ1-1, with 7 bases identical to TRBD1. The CDR3 coding sequence is TGTGCCATCAGTGTAAAGGGGGCGGACACTGAAGCTTTCTTT. Amino acid sequence: CAISVKGADTEAFF.